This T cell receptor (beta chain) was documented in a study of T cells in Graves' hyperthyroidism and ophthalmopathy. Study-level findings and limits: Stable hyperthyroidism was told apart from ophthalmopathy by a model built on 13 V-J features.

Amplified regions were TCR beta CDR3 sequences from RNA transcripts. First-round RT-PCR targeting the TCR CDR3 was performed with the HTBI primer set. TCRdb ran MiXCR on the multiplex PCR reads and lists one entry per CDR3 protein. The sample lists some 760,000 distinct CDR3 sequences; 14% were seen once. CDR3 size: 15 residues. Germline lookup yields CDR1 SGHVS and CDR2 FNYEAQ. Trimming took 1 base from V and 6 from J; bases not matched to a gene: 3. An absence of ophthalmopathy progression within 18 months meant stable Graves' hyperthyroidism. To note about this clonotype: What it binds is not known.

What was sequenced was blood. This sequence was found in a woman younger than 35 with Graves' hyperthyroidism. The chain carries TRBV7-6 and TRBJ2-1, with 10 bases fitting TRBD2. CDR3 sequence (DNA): TGTGCCAGCAGCTTAGGAGGGACTAGCGTCAATGAGCAGTTCTTC. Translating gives CASSLGGTSVNEQFF.